These 5 T cell receptor beta chains share one sample of origin, sequenced in a study of human T cells and chemical hapten exposure. Time point here: patch test 1, 2 weeks after DPC sensitization. Treatment defined: therapeutic diphenylcyclopropenone sensitization with weekly scalp DPC. TCRdb re-called the RACE reads through MiXCR, storing one row per CDR3 protein. This sample has roughly 180,000 distinct CDR3 sequences, with approximately 20% found just once. Here the sequenced sample was whole blood, taken in connection with sensitization to the hapten diphenylcyclopropenone (DPC). Receptors were obtained from a woman between 45 and 65 years old with alopecia areata. Some clones in this sample may be carry-over from other donors' samples.

Here the CDR3 reads CSARDFQGLGEQYF. The CDR3 region has the DNA TGCAGTGCTAGAGATTTTCAGGGCTTGGGCGAGCAGTACTTC. The chain joins TRBV20-1 to TRBJ2-7, with D perhaps matching TRBD1 (5 bases). Germline V CDR1 and CDR2: DFQATT, SNEGSKA (reference sequence). V lost 0 bases and J 6 bases, leaving 15 bases between the germline ends. The CDR3 extends over 14 amino acids.

In this sample, this clonotype turned up a few times. The chain uses TRBV4-1 and TRBJ1-4; D ambiguous. The V and J ends lost 3 bases and 11 bases respectively, with 10 bases between them. Germline V gene data show CDR1 as MGHRA and CDR2 as YSYEKL. The CDR3 totals 12 residues. CDR3 sequence (DNA): TGCGCCAGCAGCCACGCCGACGGGAAACTGTTTTTT. Encoded protein: CASSHADGKLFF.

The chain combines TRBV29-1 with TRBJ1-1; D is undetermined. Looked up from germline, CDR1 is SQVTM and CDR2 is ANQGSEA. Trimming removed 4 bases at V and 8 bases at J, with 8 bases between. The CDR3 has 10 residues. The CDR3 nucleotides read TGCAGCGTTGTTGTAGCAGAAGCTTTCTTT. Amino acids: CSVVVAEAFF.

This clonotype has more than one count but fewer than ten. This chain uses TRBV18 with TRBJ2-1; TRBD1 agrees at 11 bases. CDR1 and CDR2 from the germline V gene are KGHSH and LQKENI. The CDR3 has 21 amino acids. V lost 3 bases and J lost 0; bases outside the gene matches: 16. The CDR3: CASSPRTGGAWGSLSYNEQFF. The DNA for the CDR3 is TGTGCCAGCTCACCCCGGACAGGGGGCGCTTGGGGGAGTCTCTCCTACAATGAGCAGTTCTTC.

Many counts were recorded for this clonotype. DNA for the CDR3: TGTGCCAGCTCACGGGGACAGGGGTTTGCCTACGAGCAGTACTTC. It codes for CASSRGQGFAYEQYF. The rearrangement joins TRBV18 to TRBJ2-7, with TRBD1 matching over 10 bases. The CDR3 is 15 residues long. Germline V gene data show CDR1 as KGHSH and CDR2 as LQKENI. V gave up 4 bases and J gave up 2 bases; unmatched junction bases: 5.